This TCR beta chain was obtained from a study of blood T cell repertoires in COVID-19. Study information: Acute-phase and convalescent COVID-19 samples originated in the United States, Italy and Spain.

CDR1 LNHDA and CDR2 SQIVND come from the germline V gene (reference sequence). This CDR3 is 13 amino acids long. After removal of 8 bases from V and 5 bases from J, the junction contained 4 bases not matched to a gene. This table comes from immunoSEQ multiplex PCR, and its TCRdb copy is limited to in-frame clones, with some not included. The sample includes about 400,000 clones, around nine tenths of them seen just once. This clone has a single count. The sample comprised PBMCs or T cells enriched from blood (not recorded which). This TCR came from a woman aged 18-30 years with acute COVID-19. The chain employs TRBV19 and TRBJ1-5, with 9 positions matching TRBD1. This chain's CDR3 is CASRGTGYQPQHF. Here the CDR3 DNA reads TGTGCCAGTCGTGGGACAGGGTATCAGCCCCAGCATTTT.